The TCR beta chain described here comes from a study of neoadjuvant anti-PD-1 for oral cavity cancer. The study's findings and limits: After neoadjuvant nivolumab, PBMC T cell clonality was significantly higher in non-responders than responders.

In the case of this clone: What it binds is not known.

Using immunoSEQ multiplex PCR, the repertoire was profiled, and TCRdb retains in-frame clones only, with some absent. Among some 15,000 clones listed, around three quarters were seen once. CDR1 and CDR2 (germline): SGHTA, FQGNSA. Trimming shortened V by 1 base and J by 2 bases, and 2 bases separated the two germline ends. CDR3 length equals 12 residues. The chain joins TRBV7-2 to TRBJ1-2; the D is unclear. Source: PBMCs, taken before nivolumab (anti-PD-1) treatment. This receptor was taken from a person aged 40-85 years with oral cavity squamous cell carcinoma. The CDR3: CASSLDNYGYTF. The CDR3 DNA reads as TGTGCCAGCAGCTTAGACAACTATGGCTACACCTTC.